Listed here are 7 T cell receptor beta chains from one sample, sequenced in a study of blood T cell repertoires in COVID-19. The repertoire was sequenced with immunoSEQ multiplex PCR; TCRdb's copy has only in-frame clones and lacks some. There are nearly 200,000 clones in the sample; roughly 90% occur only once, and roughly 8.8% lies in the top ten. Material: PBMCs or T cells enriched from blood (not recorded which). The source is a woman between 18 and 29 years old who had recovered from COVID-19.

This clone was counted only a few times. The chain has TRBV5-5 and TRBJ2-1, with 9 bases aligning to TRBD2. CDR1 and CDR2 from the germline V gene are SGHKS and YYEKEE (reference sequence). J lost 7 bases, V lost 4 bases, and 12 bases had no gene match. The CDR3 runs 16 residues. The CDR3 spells CASSHSSGTSRNEQFF. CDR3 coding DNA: TGTGCCAGCAGCCATTCCAGTGGGACTAGCAGGAATGAGCAGTTCTTC.

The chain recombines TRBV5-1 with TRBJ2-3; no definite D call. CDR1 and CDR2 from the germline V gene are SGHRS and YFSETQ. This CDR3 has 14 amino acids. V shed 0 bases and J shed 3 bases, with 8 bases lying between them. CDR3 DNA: TGCGCCAGCAGCTTGGCCGTCGTTACAGATACGCAGTATTTT. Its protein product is CASSLAVVTDTQYF.

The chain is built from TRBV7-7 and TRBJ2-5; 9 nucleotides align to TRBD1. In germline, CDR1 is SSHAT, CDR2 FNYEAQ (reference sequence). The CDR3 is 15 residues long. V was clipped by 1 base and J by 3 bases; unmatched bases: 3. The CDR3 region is CASSLEDRGKETQYF. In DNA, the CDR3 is TGTGCCAGCAGCTTAGAAGACAGGGGGAAAGAGACCCAGTACTTC.

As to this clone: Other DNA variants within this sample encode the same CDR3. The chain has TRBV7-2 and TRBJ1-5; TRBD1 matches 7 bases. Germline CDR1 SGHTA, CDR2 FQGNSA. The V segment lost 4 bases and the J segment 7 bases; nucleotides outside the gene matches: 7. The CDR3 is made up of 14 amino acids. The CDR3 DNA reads TGTGCCAGCAGCTCCACAGGGGCCGGACAGCCCCAGCATTTT. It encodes CASSSTGAGQPQHF.

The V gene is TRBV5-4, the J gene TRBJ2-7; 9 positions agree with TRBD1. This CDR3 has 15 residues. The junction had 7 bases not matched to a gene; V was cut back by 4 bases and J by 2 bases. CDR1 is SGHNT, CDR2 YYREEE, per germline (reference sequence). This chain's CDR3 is CASSPGQGATYEQYF. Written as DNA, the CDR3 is TGTGCCAGCAGCCCGGGACAGGGAGCAACCTACGAGCAGTACTTC.

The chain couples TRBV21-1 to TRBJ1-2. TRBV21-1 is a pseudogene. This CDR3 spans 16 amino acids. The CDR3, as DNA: TGTGCCAGCAGCGGGTGGGGGGACGCTGCTAACTATGGCTACACCTTC. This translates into CASSGWGDAANYGYTF.

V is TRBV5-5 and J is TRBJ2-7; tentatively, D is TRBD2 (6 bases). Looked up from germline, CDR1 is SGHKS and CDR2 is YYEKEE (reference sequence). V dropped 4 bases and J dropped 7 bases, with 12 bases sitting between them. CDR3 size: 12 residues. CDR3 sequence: CASSPSGGEQYF. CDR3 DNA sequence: TGTGCCAGCAGCCCTTCTGGGGGGGAGCAGTACTTC.